Shown below are 2 T cell receptor beta chains from a single sample sequenced in a study of shared clonotypes between healthy human individuals. The assay was immunoSEQ multiplex PCR, and TCRdb's table has in-frame clones only and misses some. Among over a million clones listed, 75% to 85% were seen once. The sequenced sample consisted of memory CD4+ T cells from PBMCs. The subset denotes: CD45RA-negative fraction. Receptor source: a man aged 18 to 30 in good health. Some clones in this sample may be carry-over from other donors' samples.

This clone was counted a single time. The chain uses TRBV27 and TRBJ2-7; 7 nucleotides align to TRBD1. CDR3 length: 15 residues. Germline loops: CDR1 MNHEY, CDR2 SMNVEV (reference sequence). Trimming removed 5 bases from V and 3 bases from J; junction bases left unmatched: 10. The CDR3 sequence: CASSNPWDSGYEQYF. Written as DNA, the CDR3 is TGTGCCAGCAGTAACCCGTGGGACAGTGGCTACGAGCAGTACTTC.

The J gene is TRBJ1-1, the V gene TRBV29-1, with D possibly being TRBD1 (6 bases). The CDR3 has 13 amino acids. V was cut by 5 bases and J by 4 bases, with 14 bases left in between. CDR1 is SQVTM, CDR2 ANQGSEA, per germline. CDR3: CSVYSTGSTEAFF. The CDR3 nucleotides read TGCAGCGTTTACTCCACAGGGAGCACTGAAGCTTTCTTT.